The clone carrying this T cell receptor (beta chain) has ten or more counts. Its antigen remains unidentified. The sample is drawn from a study of shared clonotypes between healthy human individuals. Germline CDR1 reads SEHNR; CDR2 reads FQNEAQ (reference sequence). The CDR3 is made up of 12 amino acids. V gave up 3 bases and J gave up 2 bases, with 4 bases separating them. The genomic DNA of each subset was split evenly across several immunoSEQ plates. The assay was immunoSEQ multiplex PCR, and TCRdb's table has in-frame clones only and misses some. This sample carries approximately 500,000 clones, 75% to 80% of them seen once, and the ten largest clones take about an eighth. General study results and limits: Among donors, the sharing of clonotypes was expected to be influenced by sequencing depth.

Donation came from healthy HIV-negative adults that had no recent acute infections or vaccinations. This TCR was recovered from a middle-aged woman in good health. Some clones in this sample may be carry-over from other donors' samples. The sequencing sample was made of PBMCs. The V gene is TRBV7-9, the J gene TRBJ2-5, with unresolved D. CDR3 sequence (DNA): TGTGCCAGCAGCTTGCCGCAAGAGACCCAGTACTTC. As protein: CASSLPQETQYF.